The 15 T cell receptor beta chains below were found in one sample sequenced in a study of T cells in Graves' hyperthyroidism and ophthalmopathy. Amplification yielded TCR beta CDR3 regions, with RNA transcripts as the source. The TCR CDR3 was amplified in a first-round RT-PCR using the HTBI primer set. From the multiplex PCR reads, TCRdb called clonotypes with MiXCR, one entry per CDR3 protein. The data hold about 420,000 distinct CDR3 sequences, with around 13% observed a single time. Sample: blood. The receptors derive from a woman between 18 and 30 years old with Graves' hyperthyroidism.

This clonotype occurred many times. The V and J genes are TRBV2 and TRBJ2-5; the D is unclear. Germline CDR1 is SNHLY and CDR2 is FYNNEI. CDR3 length equals 13 residues. Trimming removed 2 bases at V and 4 bases at J, with 8 bases between. DNA of the CDR3: TGTGCCAGCAGTGAAACGGACGTAGAGACCCAGTACTTC. It encodes CASSETDVETQYF. Full variable domain (remainder filled in from reference TRBV2 and TRBJ2-5): EPEVTQTPSHQVTQMGQEVILRCVPISNHLYFYWYRQILGQKVEFLVSFYNNEISEKSEIFDDQFSVERPDGSNFTLKIRSTKLEDSAMYFCASSETDVETQYFGPGTRLLVL.

This clonotype has a count of ten or more. The genes are TRBV28 and TRBJ2-1; the D gene is possibly TRBD2 (6 bases). V lost 3 bases and J 10 bases, leaving 19 bases between the germline ends. CDR1 MDHEN and CDR2 SYDVKM come from the germline V gene. This CDR3 spans 15 amino acids. The CDR3 protein is CASSFSEGYGREQFF. DNA for the CDR3: TGTGCCAGCAGTTTTTCTGAGGGGTACGGGAGAGAGCAGTTCTTC.

The chain employs TRBV6-4 and TRBJ2-2; 7 nucleotides line up with TRBD2. CDR1 and CDR2 (germline): MRHNA, SNTAGT. J gave up 4 bases and V 3 bases, and 8 bases lay outside the gene matches. The CDR3 consists of 16 residues. For the CDR3, the DNA is TGTGCCAGCAGTGAGTTGAGCGGGGCCGGCACCGGGGAGCTGTTTTTT. Encoded protein: CASSELSGAGTGELFF.

The chain uses TRBV14 and TRBJ1-1, with D maybe TRBD1 (5 bases). V lost 4 bases and J lost 3, with 12 bases in between. The CDR3 extends over 14 amino acids. CDR1 and CDR2 (germline): SGHDN, FVKESK. CDR3: CASSPRRGDTEAFF. The CDR3 DNA sequence: TGTGCCAGCAGCCCCCGGCGGGGCGACACTGAAGCTTTCTTT.

Many counts were recorded for this clonotype. The V gene is TRBV2, the J gene TRBJ1-6; 9 bases agree with TRBD1. Unmatched junction bases numbered 0, after V lost 6 bases and J lost 6 bases. Germline V lookup: CDR1 SNHLY, CDR2 FYNNEI. The CDR3 has 13 residues. The CDR3 region is CASRGQGNSPLHF. The CDR3, as DNA: TGTGCCAGCAGGGGACAGGGTAATTCACCCCTCCACTTT.

This clonotype was counted many times. This chain uses TRBV5-1 with TRBJ2-3; perhaps TRBD1 as D (6 bases). The CDR3 runs 14 residues. Trimming took 4 bases from V and 6 from J, leaving 15 bases between them. The V gene's germline CDR1 is SGHRS and CDR2 YFSETQ. Here the CDR3 reads CASSLTRGRDTQYF. CDR3 sequence (DNA): TGCGCCAGCAGCCTTACCAGGGGAAGGGATACGCAGTATTTT. The full variable domain, in which reference TRBV5-1 and TRBJ2-3 provide the parts outside the CDR3, is KAGVTQTPRYLIKTRGQQVTLSCSPISGHRSVSWYQQTPGQGLQFLFEYFSETQRNKGNFPGRFSGRQFSNSRSEMNVSTLELGDSALYLCASSLTRGRDTQYFGPGTRLTVL.

The gene calls are TRBV6-1 and TRBJ2-2, with D possibly TRBD1 on 5 matching bases. The CDR3 is 14 amino acids. Trimming took off 2 bases at V and 6 bases at J, with 10 bases between the two ends. Germline CDR1 reads MNHNS; CDR2 reads SASEGT. CDR3 residues: CASSELQGAGELFF. In nucleotides, the CDR3 is TGTGCCAGCAGTGAACTCCAGGGTGCCGGGGAGCTGTTTTTT.

This clonotype occurred many times. The V call is TRBV28, the J call TRBJ1-4, with TRBD1 matching 10 bases. The germline gives CDR1 MDHEN, CDR2 SYDVKM. The CDR3 covers 15 residues. The ends lost 3 bases at V and 8 bases at J; junction bases unmatched: 6. CDR3 protein: CASSFPGQGMEKLFF. The CDR3 DNA sequence: TGTGCCAGCAGTTTCCCGGGACAGGGGATGGAAAAACTGTTTTTT. Filled out from reference TRBV28 and TRBJ1-4, the complete variable domain reads DVKVTQSSRYLVKRTGEKVFLECVQDMDHENMFWYRQDPGLGLRLIYFSYDVKMKEKGDIPEGYSVSREKKERFSLILESASTNQTSMYLCASSFPGQGMEKLFFGSGTQLSVL.

Many counts were recorded for this clonotype. This chain joins TRBV11-1 and TRBJ2-2; D possibly corresponds to TRBD1 (5 bases). The germline V gene encodes CDR1 SGHAT and CDR2 FQDESV (reference sequence). This CDR3 contains 14 residues. The V and J ends lost 4 bases and 3 bases respectively, with 9 bases between them. CDR3 in amino acids: CASSSDSYTGELFF. CDR3 bases: TGTGCCAGCAGCTCCGACAGCTACACCGGGGAGCTGTTTTTT.

In this sample, this clonotype turned up many times. V usage is TRBV28 and J usage is TRBJ1-4, with 9 bases matching TRBD1. The CDR3 is 16 amino acids. Germline CDR1 and CDR2: MDHEN and SYDVKM. V shed 7 bases, J shed 5 bases, and the junction held 11 bases outside the gene matches. The CDR3 region has the DNA TGTGCCAGCACCCCCGCGCCCGGGACAGGGAATGAAAAACTGTTTTTT. It encodes CASTPAPGTGNEKLFF.

This clonotype was picked up a small number of times. The rearrangement links TRBV6-2 or TRBV6-3 to TRBJ2-1; D may be TRBD1 (6 bases). CDR1 MNHEY and CDR2 SVGEGT come from the germline V gene. Trimming shortened V by 7 bases and J by 5 bases, and 12 bases separated the two germline ends. The CDR3 length is 13 residues. The CDR3 spells CASTRDIHNEQFF. The CDR3 DNA reads TGTGCCAGCACCCGGGACATACACAATGAGCAGTTCTTC.

This clonotype was observed many times. The V and J genes are TRBV28 and TRBJ2-3; D remains unclear. Trimming shortened V by 1 base and J by 0 bases, and 5 bases separated the two germline ends. CDR1 is MDHEN and CDR2 is SYDVKM in the germline V gene. The CDR3 length is 14 residues. The CDR3 DNA is TGTGCCAGCAGTTTATTGGAGAGCACAGATACGCAGTATTTT. Amino acid sequence: CASSLLESTDTQYF.

Ten or more counts support this clonotype. This CDR3 is CASSLLSPSGWGQPQHF. CDR3 coding DNA: TGTGCCAGCAGTTTATTATCCCCCTCGGGGTGGGGTCAGCCCCAGCATTTT. The V call is TRBV28, the J call TRBJ1-5; D gene uncertain. The CDR3 is 17 amino acids. Trimming removed 1 base at V and 6 bases at J, with 19 bases between. Germline CDR1 reads MDHEN; CDR2 reads SYDVKM.

This clonotype was detected many times. The chain links TRBV6-2 or TRBV6-3 to TRBJ1-4; 8 bases align to TRBD1. Germline V gene lookup returns CDR1 MNHEY and CDR2 SVGEGT. The CDR3 runs 15 residues. J lost 10 bases, V lost 3 bases, and 10 bases had no gene match. The CDR3 protein is CASSYFGQGDGKLFF. CDR3 nucleotides: TGTGCCAGCAGTTATTTTGGACAGGGTGATGGAAAACTGTTTTTT.

This clonotype came up a few times. The CDR3 region has the DNA TGCAGTGCTTCGAGGTCCCTTCATGAGCAGTTCTTC. Translating it yields CSASRSLHEQFF. The V and J genes are TRBV20-1 and TRBJ2-1; D gene unclear. Trimming cost V 5 bases and J 8 bases, with 13 bases left between them. This CDR3 comprises 12 residues. CDR1 and CDR2 (germline): DFQATT, SNEGSKA (reference sequence).